This T cell receptor beta chain originates from a study of spatial heterogeneity in lung cancer. The overall study: The donor group consisted of roughly 70 patients who had untreated, early-stage non-small cell lung cancer. Study conclusions and caveats: At tumor resection, ubiquitous expanded TCRs were detected in blood more often than later.

The sample's time point: blood at routine non-recurrence follow-up after resection. Whole RNA was taken from tumor, nontumor lung or frozen PBMC; it was then sequenced unsorted. This clonotype was seen at least ten times. Its target is not known. TCRdb passed the 5' RACE reads through MiXCR, listing each CDR3 protein once. This sample has about 50,000 distinct CDR3 sequences, with roughly 8.1% found just once. Germline CDR1 and CDR2: SGHAT and FQNNGV. Trimming cost V 1 base and J 0 bases, with 11 bases left between them. CDR3 length: 16 amino acids. The sequence came from a female donor with early-stage non-small cell lung cancer. V gene TRBV11-2 combines with J gene TRBJ2-3, with a weak D call TRBD2 (6 bases). The sequencing here drew on PBMCs, taken at follow-up. The CDR3 spells CASSLVGGTSTDTQYF. CDR3 coding DNA: TGTGCCAGCAGCTTAGTGGGCGGGACCAGCACAGATACGCAGTATTTT.